A single sample is the source of the 28 T cell receptor beta chains below, sequenced in a study of cytomegalovirus exposure and HLA in healthy donors. Researchers ran the PCR with 60 Vbeta and 13 Jbeta primers. Here immunoSEQ multiplex PCR was the method, and the copy in TCRdb shows in-frame clones only, minus some. In the table there are around 140,000 clones, over 60% of which are singletons. Sequenced material: PBMCs. The source of these receptors is a male donor in good health and CMV-seropositive.

V gene TRBV20-1 combines with J gene TRBJ2-3; D gene unclear. The CDR3 has 11 amino acids. Germline lookup yields CDR1 DFQATT and CDR2 SNEGSKA (reference sequence). The V gene lost 5 bases and the J gene lost 5 bases, with 8 bases spanning the gap. The CDR3 region is CSALTGDTQYF. Here the CDR3 DNA reads TGCAGTGCTCTGACGGGAGATACGCAGTATTTT.

The chain carries TRBV28 and TRBJ1-2; 8 nucleotides line up with TRBD1. The germline gives CDR1 MDHEN, CDR2 SYDVKM. Losses at the gene ends were 5 bases for V and 6 bases for J; bases not matched to a gene: 8. The CDR3 has 14 amino acids. The CDR3 sequence: CASSAGTGRDGYTF. DNA for the CDR3: TGTGCCAGCAGTGCCGGGACAGGAAGGGATGGCTACACCTTC.

V usage is TRBV6-5 and J usage is TRBJ2-5; 7 nucleotides line up with TRBD1. The V segment lost 0 bases and the J segment 4 bases; nucleotides outside the gene matches: 5. The V gene's germline CDR1 is MNHEY and CDR2 SVGAGI. The CDR3 runs to 15 residues. CDR3 loop: CASSYSSWDRETQYF. The CDR3 nucleotides are TGTGCCAGCAGTTACTCTAGCTGGGACAGAGAGACCCAGTACTTC.

This clone has just one count. The chain has TRBV19 and TRBJ1-6; the D is unclear. Germline loops: CDR1 LNHDA, CDR2 SQIVND (reference sequence). The CDR3 is made up of 12 amino acids. Trimming cost V 3 bases and J 7 bases, with 4 bases left between them. CDR3 DNA: TGTGCCAGTAGTATGCTAAATTCACCCCTCCACTTT. Amino acid sequence: CASSMLNSPLHF.

The chain employs TRBV11-2 and TRBJ2-7, with 10 bases fitting TRBD1. Per germline, CDR1 SGHAT and CDR2 FQNNGV. The CDR3 spans 16 residues. The V and J ends lost 5 bases and 1 base, in that order; junction bases with no gene match: 8. CDR3 in amino acids: CASSHPGQGKSYEQYF. In nucleotides, the CDR3 is TGTGCCAGCAGCCACCCGGGACAGGGGAAATCCTACGAGCAGTACTTC.

This clone turned up a few times. V and J are TRBV10-3 and TRBJ2-5; tentatively, D is TRBD2 (5 bases). Looked up from germline, CDR1 is ENHRY and CDR2 is SYGVKD. With 3 bases removed from V and 0 bases from J, the gap between germline ends came to 5 bases. The CDR3 runs 13 residues. The CDR3 coding sequence is TGTGCCATCAGTGACGGGGACCAAGAGACCCAGTACTTC. Translation gives CAISDGDQETQYF.

The chain employs TRBV2 and TRBJ2-7, with 7 bases matching TRBD2. Germline V CDR1 and CDR2: SNHLY, FYNNEI. Trimming cost V 6 bases and J 1 base; bases outside gene matches: 9. This CDR3 comprises 15 residues. The CDR3 loop is CASRSRLGGSYEQYF. The CDR3 nucleotides read TGTGCCAGCAGATCTCGACTCGGGGGGTCCTACGAGCAGTACTTC.

The rearrangement joins TRBV28 to TRBJ2-2; D is uncertain. The CDR3 sequence is 11 residues long. Per germline, CDR1 MDHEN and CDR2 SYDVKM. V lost 8 bases and J lost 7, with 8 bases in between. The CDR3 nucleotides read TGTGCCAGCCGGTCGGTCGGGGAGCTGTTTTTT. Its translation is CASRSVGELFF.

The rearrangement joins TRBV27 to TRBJ2-4, with 10 bases aligning to TRBD2. Germline V gene sequence: CDR1 MNHEY, CDR2 SMNVEV (reference sequence). This CDR3 has 16 residues. V shed 5 bases, J shed 1 base, and the junction held 5 bases outside the gene matches. For the CDR3, the DNA is TGTGCCAGCAGTCACCTAGCGGGAGAGGCCAAAAACATTCAGTACTTC. Protein: CASSHLAGEAKNIQYF.

The rearrangement links TRBV6-5 to TRBJ1-5; D is ambiguous. Looked up from germline, CDR1 is MNHEY and CDR2 is SVGAGI. V was trimmed by 5 bases and J by 6 bases, leaving 8 bases between them. This CDR3 is built from 12 residues. Written as DNA, the CDR3 is TGTGCCAGCAGTCGGGGAAGTCAGCCCCAGCATTTT. Its translation: CASSRGSQPQHF.

J is TRBJ2-1 and V is TRBV7-6, with a possible D match to TRBD2 (7 bases). The CDR3 runs to 17 residues. V was trimmed by 2 bases and J by 5 bases, leaving 19 bases between them. The V gene's germline CDR1 is SGHVS and CDR2 FNYEAQ. CDR3 sequence: CASSLKMAGALNNEQFF. Here the CDR3 DNA reads TGTGCCAGCAGCTTAAAGATGGCGGGGGCCTTAAACAATGAGCAGTTCTTC.

By share, this clone counts as medium-sized. The chain's CDR3 is CASSERGSTDTQYF. For the CDR3, the DNA is TGTGCCAGCAGTGAGCGGGGGAGCACAGATACGCAGTATTTT. This chain connects TRBV6-4 to TRBJ2-3; 7 bases fit TRBD2. CDR3 size: 14 residues. The ends lost 3 bases at V and 0 bases at J; junction bases unmatched: 0. CDR1 and CDR2 (germline): MRHNA, SNTAGT.

This chain uses TRBV6-6 with TRBJ1-2; D might be TRBD1 (5 bases). Germline CDR1 is MNHNY and CDR2 is SVGAGI (reference sequence). V gave up 2 bases and J gave up 9 bases, with 10 bases separating them. The CDR3 has 12 amino acids. CDR3 residues: CASSYQGARYTF. CDR3 sequence (DNA): TGTGCCAGCAGTTACCAGGGCGCCCGCTACACCTTC.

The CDR3 DNA reads as TGTGCCAGCAGCTTAGTGGGCAGGGGGACCTACGAGCAGTACTTC. Translated, it gives CASSLVGRGTYEQYF. V gene TRBV7-9 combines with J gene TRBJ2-5, with TRBD1 matching 7 bases. The end of the DNA fits TRBJ2-7 better, so the J call may be wrong. The germline gives CDR1 SEHNR, CDR2 FQNEAQ (reference sequence). The CDR3 length is 15 residues.

The genes are TRBV28 and TRBJ2-4; weak D call: TRBD2 (5 bases). The CDR3 covers 14 residues. Trimming cost V 9 bases and J 6 bases, with 18 bases left between them. CDR1 and CDR2 from the germline V gene are MDHEN and SYDVKM. The CDR3 spells CARAEPLGRNIQYF. CDR3 bases: TGTGCCAGGGCCGAGCCCCTAGGGAGAAACATTCAGTACTTC.

V gene TRBV4-1 combines with J gene TRBJ2-1; tentatively, D is TRBD2 (6 bases). The CDR3 totals 17 residues. The germline V gene has CDR1 MGHRA and CDR2 YSYEKL. Deletions cut 0 bases from V and 4 bases from J, with 16 bases between. The CDR3 region has the DNA TGCGCCAGCAGCCAAGACCGGGGACTCAAATTATACAATGAGCAGTTCTTC. As protein: CASSQDRGLKLYNEQFF.

This clone was observed a handful of times. The chain recombines TRBV5-4 with TRBJ1-2; TRBD1 agrees at 9 bases. V was clipped by 4 bases and J by 4 bases; unmatched bases: 17. The CDR3 is 18 amino acids. Germline V gene lookup returns CDR1 SGHNT and CDR2 YYREEE (reference sequence). This CDR3 is CASSLLGTGSLSGYGYTF. Written as DNA, the CDR3 is TGTGCCAGCAGCCTTTTGGGGACAGGGAGTCTATCGGGCTATGGCTACACCTTC.

The chain uses TRBV10-3 and TRBJ2-6; the match to TRBD1 covers 11 bases. The CDR3 extends over 17 amino acids. Germline lookup yields CDR1 ENHRY and CDR2 SYGVKD. The trim removed 7 bases at V and 2 bases at J, leaving 7 bases unmatched. Here the CDR3 DNA reads TGTGCCATCACCAAGGACAGGGGGCAGGCTGGGGCCAACGTCCTGACTTTC. This sequence encodes CAITKDRGQAGANVLTF.

The V call is TRBV5-5, the J call TRBJ2-7; tentative D call: TRBD2 (5 bases). In germline, CDR1 is SGHKS, CDR2 YYEKEE (reference sequence). The CDR3 extends over 20 amino acids. V was shortened by 1 base and J by 0 bases, with 26 bases between the two germline ends. For the CDR3, the DNA is TGTGCCAGCAGCTTGATCTTTCGGCAAGGACTGGCCCAGAGCTCCTACGAGCAGTACTTC. It is translated as CASSLIFRQGLAQSSYEQYF.

The J gene is TRBJ2-5, the V gene TRBV7-7; 8 bases fit TRBD1. CDR3 length: 13 residues. V lost 6 bases to trimming and J lost 7 bases; unmatched junction nucleotides: 7. Per germline, CDR1 SSHAT and CDR2 FNYEAQ (reference sequence). As DNA, the CDR3 is TGTGCCAGCAGTTTACAGGGGGTGGTGACCCAGTACTTC. Encoded protein: CASSLQGVVTQYF. The full variable domain, with the rest looked up from reference TRBV7-7 and TRBJ2-5, is GAGVSQSPRYKVTKRGQDVTLRCDPISSHATLYWYQQALGQGPEFLTYFNYEAQPDKSGLPSDRFSAERPEGSISTLTIQRTEQRDSAMYRCASSLQGVVTQYFGPGTRLLVL.

The genes are TRBV19 and TRBJ1-1; tentatively, D is TRBD1 (5 bases). CDR3 length: 14 amino acids. Trimming shortened V by 7 bases and J by 11 bases, and 23 bases separated the two germline ends. Germline lookup yields CDR1 LNHDA and CDR2 SQIVND (reference sequence). The CDR3 nucleotides are TGTGCCAGTATCTCCCGGGACCCGAGCCGGGGGGCTTTCTTT. It codes for CASISRDPSRGAFF.

V is TRBV6-5 and J is TRBJ2-7; D may be TRBD2 (6 bases). Germline V gene data show CDR1 as MNHEY and CDR2 as SVGAGI. The ends were cut back, 6 bases at V and 6 bases at J, with 15 bases in the middle. The length of the CDR3 is 13 residues. Here the CDR3 reads CASRPPEGREQYF. The CDR3 DNA reads as TGTGCCAGCAGACCACCGGAGGGGCGCGAGCAGTACTTC.

The rearrangement joins TRBV7-8 to TRBJ2-7, with 8 nucleotides matching TRBD1. The J segment lost 5 bases and the V segment lost 1 base, leaving 10 bases of the junction unmatched. There are 16 residues in the CDR3. Germline V gene lookup returns CDR1 SGHVS and CDR2 FQNEAQ. The CDR3 DNA follows: TGTGCCAGCAGCTTAGTTGGTGGACAGGGACTGGACGAGCAGTACTTC. This sequence encodes CASSLVGGQGLDEQYF.

The chain couples TRBV19 to TRBJ2-7; 8 nucleotides match TRBD1. After removal of 6 bases from V and 2 bases from J, the junction contained 6 bases not matched to a gene. In germline, CDR1 is LNHDA, CDR2 SQIVND (reference sequence). The CDR3 is 14 residues long. CDR3 DNA: TGTGCCAGTAGCAACCGGGACAGGCCCTACGAGCAGTACTTC. Encoded protein: CASSNRDRPYEQYF.

This chain uses TRBV7-8 with TRBJ1-3, with 9 bases lining up with TRBD1. Unmatched junction bases numbered 4, after V lost 4 bases and J lost 0 bases. Germline V gene sequence: CDR1 SGHVS, CDR2 FQNEAQ. CDR3 length: 16 amino acids. CDR3 in DNA: TGTGCCAGCAGCTCAACACAGGGGGCCTCTGGAAACACCATATATTTT. Encoded protein: CASSSTQGASGNTIYF.

The chain carries TRBV30 and TRBJ1-2, with D possibly TRBD1 on 6 matching bases. Trimming shortened V by 4 bases and J by 6 bases, and 18 bases separated the two germline ends. The CDR3 contains 14 residues. Germline loops: CDR1 GTSNPN, CDR2 SVGIG (reference sequence). The CDR3 sequence: CAWNGDPGADGYTF. In DNA form, the CDR3 reads TGTGCCTGGAACGGAGATCCAGGGGCCGATGGCTACACCTTC. The full variable domain, rest sourced from reference TRBV30 and TRBJ1-2, is SQTIHQWPATLVQPVGSPLSLECTVEGTSNPNLYWYRQAAGRGLQLLFYSVGIGQISSEVPQNLSASRPQDRQFILSSKKLLLSDSGFYLCAWNGDPGADGYTFGSGTRLTVV.

The chain joins TRBV4-2 to TRBJ2-5; TRBD2 might be the D (5 bases). The CDR3 loop spans 15 amino acids. V lost 1 base to trimming and J lost 2 bases, with 11 bases between them. Germline V gene sequence: CDR1 LGHNA, CDR2 YNFKEQ. Here the CDR3 reads CASSQGGFLQETQYF. The CDR3 bases are TGTGCCAGCAGCCAAGGCGGGTTCCTACAAGAGACCCAGTACTTC.

The genes are TRBV5-1 and TRBJ2-1; D might be TRBD2 (7 bases). The CDR3 contains 15 residues. Trimming took 5 bases from V and 6 from J, leaving 18 bases between them. Germline CDR1 and CDR2: SGHRS and YFSETQ. This CDR3 reads CASRGGTSATNEQFF. The CDR3 DNA reads as TGCGCCAGCAGGGGGGGCACTAGCGCTACCAATGAGCAGTTCTTC.